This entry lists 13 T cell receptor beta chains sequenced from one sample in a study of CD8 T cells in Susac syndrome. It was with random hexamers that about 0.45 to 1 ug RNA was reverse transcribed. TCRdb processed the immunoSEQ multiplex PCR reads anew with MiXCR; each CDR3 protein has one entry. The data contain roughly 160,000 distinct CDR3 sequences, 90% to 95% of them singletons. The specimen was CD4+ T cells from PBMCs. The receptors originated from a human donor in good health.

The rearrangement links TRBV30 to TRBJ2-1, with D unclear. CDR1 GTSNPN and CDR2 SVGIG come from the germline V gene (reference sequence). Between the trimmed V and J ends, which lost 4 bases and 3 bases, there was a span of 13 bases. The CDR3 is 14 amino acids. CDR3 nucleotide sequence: TGTGCCTGGACGAAAAGTGCGAACTACAATGAGCAGTTCTTC. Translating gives CAWTKSANYNEQFF.

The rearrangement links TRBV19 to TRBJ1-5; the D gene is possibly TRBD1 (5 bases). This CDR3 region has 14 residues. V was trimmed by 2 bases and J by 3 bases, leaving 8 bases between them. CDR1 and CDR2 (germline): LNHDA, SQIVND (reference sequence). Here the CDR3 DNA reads TGTGCCAGTAGTATACAGGGATACAATCAGCCCCAGCATTTT. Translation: CASSIQGYNQPQHF.

CDR3 loop: CASTQAGQKYGYTF. Written as DNA, the CDR3 is TGTGCCAGCACCCAGGCGGGACAGAAGTATGGCTACACCTTC. The chain links TRBV2 to TRBJ1-2, with 7 nucleotides matching TRBD1. V was clipped by 7 bases and J by 5 bases; unmatched bases: 10. The CDR3 spans 14 residues. Per the germline V gene, CDR1 is SNHLY and CDR2 is FYNNEI. The full variable domain, with the rest looked up from reference TRBV2 and TRBJ1-2, is EPEVTQTPSHQVTQMGQEVILRCVPISNHLYFYWYRQILGQKVEFLVSFYNNEISEKSEIFDDQFSVERPDGSNFTLKIRSTKLEDSAMYFCASTQAGQKYGYTFGSGTRLTVV.

The CDR3: CASRIRRYNEQFF. CDR3 DNA sequence: TGCGCCAGCAGGATCCGACGGTACAATGAGCAGTTCTTC. The J gene is TRBJ2-1, the V gene TRBV23-1; D call uncertain. TRBV23-1 is filed as an ORF, its function uncertain. The CDR3 is 13 residues long. Trimming cost V 6 bases and J 4 bases, with 10 bases left between them.

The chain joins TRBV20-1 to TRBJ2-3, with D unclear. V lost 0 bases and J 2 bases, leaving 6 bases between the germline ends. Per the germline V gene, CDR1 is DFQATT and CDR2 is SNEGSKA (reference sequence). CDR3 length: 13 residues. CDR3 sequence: CSAREFITDTQYF. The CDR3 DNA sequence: TGCAGTGCTAGAGAGTTTATCACAGATACGCAGTATTTT.

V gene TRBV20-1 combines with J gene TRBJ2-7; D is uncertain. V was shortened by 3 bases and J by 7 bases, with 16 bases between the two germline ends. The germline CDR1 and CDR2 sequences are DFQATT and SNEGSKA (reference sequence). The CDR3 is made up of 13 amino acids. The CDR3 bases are TGCAGTGCTAGGGTTTCACCCTTTATGGAGCAGTACTTC. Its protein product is CSARVSPFMEQYF.

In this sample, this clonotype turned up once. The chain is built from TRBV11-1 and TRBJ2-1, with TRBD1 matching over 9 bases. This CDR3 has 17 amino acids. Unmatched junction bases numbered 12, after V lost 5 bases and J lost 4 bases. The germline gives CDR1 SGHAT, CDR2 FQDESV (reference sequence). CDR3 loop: CASSASFRDRVYNEQFF. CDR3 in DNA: TGTGCCAGCAGCGCTTCTTTCCGGGACAGGGTGTACAATGAGCAGTTCTTC.

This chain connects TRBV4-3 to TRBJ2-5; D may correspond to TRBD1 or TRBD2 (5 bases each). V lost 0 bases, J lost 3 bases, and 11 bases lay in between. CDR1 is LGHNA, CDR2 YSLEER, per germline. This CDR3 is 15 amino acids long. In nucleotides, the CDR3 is TGCGCCAGCAGCCAAGATTATCGGGGCGAAGAGACCCAGTACTTC. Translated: CASSQDYRGEETQYF.

DNA for the CDR3: TGCAGTGCTAGAGATTCGCCCTCAGATACGCAGTATTTT. Translating it yields CSARDSPSDTQYF. This chain uses TRBV20-1 with TRBJ2-3, with unresolved D. V lost 0 bases and J 4 bases, leaving 8 bases between the germline ends. Germline values: CDR1 DFQATT, CDR2 SNEGSKA (reference sequence). The CDR3 runs to 13 residues.

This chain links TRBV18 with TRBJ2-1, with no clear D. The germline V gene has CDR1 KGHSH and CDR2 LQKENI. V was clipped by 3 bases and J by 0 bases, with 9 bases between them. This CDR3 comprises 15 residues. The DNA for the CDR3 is TGTGCCAGCTCACCCGAACGTAGCTCCTACAATGAGCAGTTCTTC. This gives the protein CASSPERSSYNEQFF.

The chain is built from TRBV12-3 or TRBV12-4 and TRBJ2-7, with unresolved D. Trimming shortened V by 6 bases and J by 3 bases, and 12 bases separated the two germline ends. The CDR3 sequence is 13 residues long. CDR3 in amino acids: CASSDSLHYEQYF. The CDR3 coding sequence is TGTGCCAGCAGCGACTCTCTCCACTACGAGCAGTACTTC.

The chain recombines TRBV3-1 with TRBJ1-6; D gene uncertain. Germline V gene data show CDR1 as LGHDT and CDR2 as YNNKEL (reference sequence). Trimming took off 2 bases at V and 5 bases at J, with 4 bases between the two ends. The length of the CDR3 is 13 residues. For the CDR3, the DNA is TGTGCCAGCAGCCAACAGGATAATTCACCCCTCCACTTT. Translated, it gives CASSQQDNSPLHF.

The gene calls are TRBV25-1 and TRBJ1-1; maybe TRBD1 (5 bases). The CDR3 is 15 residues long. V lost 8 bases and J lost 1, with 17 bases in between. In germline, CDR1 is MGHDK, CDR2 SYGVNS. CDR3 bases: TGTGCCAGCGCCGAAGATCAGGGAGGGAACACTGAAGCTTTCTTT. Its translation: CASAEDQGGNTEAFF.